This TCR beta chain was found in a study of cytomegalovirus exposure and HLA in healthy donors. With regard to this clone: Its antigen is not identified.

The ends were cut back, 6 bases at V and 3 bases at J, with 11 bases in the middle. The CDR3 is made up of 13 amino acids. Germline CDR1 and CDR2: WSHSY and SAAADI. Study observations and caveats: The study found most TCR sequences rare, yet found some public TCRs in many donors. The majority of CMV-associated TCR beta chains were reported as apparently HLA-restricted in a later analysis.

13 Jbeta primers and 60 Vbeta primers were used for the PCR. Produced via immunoSEQ multiplex PCR; TCRdb's table is partial and in-frame only. The sample records some 180,000 clones, 75% to 85% being singletons. The receptor's source is a man younger than 35 in good health and CMV-seronegative. The rearrangement uses TRBV10-2 and TRBJ1-1; weak D call: TRBD1 (6 bases). Sequences were obtained from PBMCs. The CDR3 nucleotides read TGCGCCAGCAGAGAACAGGGCTACACTGAAGCTTTCTTT. This codes for CASREQGYTEAFF.